Presented here are 14 T cell receptor beta chains from one specimen sequenced in a study of vaccination and CD4 T cells after COVID-19. The time point is: late sampling 161 to 241 days after vaccination in a few convalescent patients. Treatment reported: approximately 9-day PBMC culture with coronavirus spike peptide pools or control peptides (ViraFEST assay). The Oncomine TCR Beta short-read assay was applied to DNA of cultured CD4+ T cells. MiXCR, run by TCRdb on the PCR reads, gives a single entry per CDR3 protein. Of about 26,000 distinct CDR3 sequences listed, about 35% are singletons. The antigens of these receptors remain unknown. Sequences were derived from CD4+ T cells from blood, cultured in vitro, sampled about 7 months after SARS-CoV-2 vaccination. These TCRs come from a human donor who had recovered from COVID-19.

This sequence joins TRBV27 and TRBJ2-3; no clear D. The germline V gene has CDR1 MNHEY and CDR2 SMNVEV (reference sequence). CDR3 size: 14 residues. The V end was cut by 5 bases, the J end by 0 bases, with 9 bases between. The chain's CDR3 is CASSIGVSTDTQYF. CDR3 in DNA: TGTGCCAGCAGTATTGGGGTCAGCACAGATACGCAGTATTTT.

The chain has TRBV6-5 and TRBJ2-1; 9 nucleotides align to TRBD2. CDR3 size: 16 residues. Germline-derived CDR1 and CDR2 are MNHEY and SVGAGI. Unmatched junction bases numbered 6, after V lost 4 bases and J lost 2 bases. CDR3 protein: CASSSHLAGTYNEQFF. CDR3 nucleotides: TGTGCCAGCAGTTCCCACCTAGCGGGAACCTACAATGAGCAGTTCTTC.

This clonotype was counted between two and nine times. The chain uses TRBV20-1 and TRBJ2-1; the D gene is possibly TRBD1 (6 bases). The germline V gene has CDR1 DFQATT and CDR2 SNEGSKA (reference sequence). This CDR3 contains 11 residues. The V end lost 5 bases, the J end lost 6 bases, and 8 bases lay between the germline ends. CDR3 region: CSAGQPNEQFF. CDR3 bases: TGCAGTGCTGGACAGCCCAATGAGCAGTTCTTC.

This clonotype was seen a few times. The V call is TRBV20-1, the J call TRBJ1-6; 10 bases align to TRBD1. Losses at the gene ends were 8 bases for V and 10 bases for J; bases not matched to a gene: 8. The CDR3 has 13 residues. Per germline, CDR1 DFQATT and CDR2 SNEGSKA (reference sequence). The CDR3 protein is CSPGGTGVSPLHF. The CDR3 DNA reads TGCAGTCCCGGGGGGACAGGGGTATCACCCCTCCACTTT.

This clonotype was recorded a few times. This chain links TRBV20-1 with TRBJ2-5; maybe TRBD2 (6 bases). V was pared by 3 bases and J by 5 bases, with 16 bases between. From germline, CDR1 is DFQATT and CDR2 SNEGSKA (reference sequence). This CDR3 comprises 14 residues. The CDR3 nucleotides are TGCAGTGCTAGGGCCCCCGGGAGAAGCGAGACCCAGTACTTC. Translated, it gives CSARAPGRSETQYF.

V and J are TRBV20-1 and TRBJ2-5; 11 nucleotides align to TRBD2. Germline V lookup: CDR1 DFQATT, CDR2 SNEGSKA (reference sequence). The CDR3 runs 17 residues. J lost 7 bases, V lost 6 bases, and 19 bases had no gene match. CDR3 nucleotide sequence: TGCAGTGCAGCCAACCAAACTAGCGGGAGAGTCTCTGGGACCCAGTACTTC. Translated, it gives CSAANQTSGRVSGTQYF.

This chain links TRBV7-2 with TRBJ2-7, with 11 positions matching TRBD2. The germline CDR1 and CDR2 sequences are SGHTA and FQGNSA. The CDR3 loop spans 15 amino acids. V was clipped by 5 bases and J by 2 bases; unmatched bases: 5. The CDR3 DNA reads as TGTGCCAGCAGCAAGGGACTAGCGGACCCCTACGAGCAGTACTTC. Translating it yields CASSKGLADPYEQYF.

The J gene is TRBJ2-3, the V gene TRBV11-3, with D perhaps TRBD1 (5 bases). The CDR3 totals 13 residues. V lost 5 bases and J 1 base, leaving 7 bases between the germline ends. Germline V CDR1 and CDR2: SGHNT, YENEEA. For the CDR3, the DNA is TGTGCCAGCAGCCCAGGGCGCACAGATACGCAGTATTTT. Protein sequence: CASSPGRTDTQYF.

The V and J genes are TRBV19 and TRBJ2-2, with 10 bases aligning to TRBD2. CDR1 and CDR2 (germline): LNHDA, SQIVND (reference sequence). The CDR3 sequence is 15 residues long. V lost 2 bases and J lost 3; bases outside the gene matches: 0. The CDR3 is CASSILAGDTGELFF. CDR3 DNA sequence: TGTGCCAGTAGTATACTAGCGGGAGACACCGGGGAGCTGTTTTTT.

The rearrangement links TRBV6-5 to TRBJ2-7, with TRBD2 as a possible D gene (6 bases). Germline assignment: CDR1 MNHEY and CDR2 SVGAGI. The CDR3 is 16 residues long. Trimming pared 4 bases from V and 1 base from J, leaving 17 bases between. CDR3 region: CASSFSRDSISYEQYF. CDR3 coding DNA: TGTGCCAGCAGTTTTTCCCGGGACTCTATATCCTACGAGCAGTACTTC.

The V gene is TRBV5-1, the J gene TRBJ2-1; 8 nucleotides align to TRBD2. CDR1 and CDR2 (germline): SGHRS, YFSETQ. The CDR3 consists of 14 residues. The junction had 4 bases not matched to a gene; V was cut back by 0 bases and J by 8 bases. The CDR3: CASSLGLAGDEQFF. The CDR3 DNA reads as TGCGCCAGCAGCTTGGGCCTAGCGGGTGATGAGCAGTTCTTC.

The chain has TRBV27 and TRBJ2-3, with D uncertain. V lost 6 bases, J lost 0 bases, and 7 bases lay in between. The CDR3 covers 13 residues. The germline V gene encodes CDR1 MNHEY and CDR2 SMNVEV (reference sequence). The CDR3 loop is CASRPSSTDTQYF. The DNA for the CDR3 is TGTGCCAGCAGACCGTCTAGCACAGATACGCAGTATTTT.

The chain combines TRBV5-4 with TRBJ1-2; 7 positions match TRBD1. V lost 1 base, J lost 8 bases, and 5 bases stayed unmatched. Looked up from germline, CDR1 is SGHNT and CDR2 is YYREEE (reference sequence). This CDR3 is 13 amino acids long. CDR3 DNA sequence: TGTGCCAGCAGCTTGAAGGGGGCAGGGGGCTACACCTTC. Translating gives CASSLKGAGGYTF.

V gene TRBV7-2 combines with J gene TRBJ2-7; TRBD1 agrees at 8 bases. With 5 bases clipped from V and 2 bases from J, the junction kept 8 bases outside the gene matches. The CDR3 runs to 15 residues. From germline, CDR1 is SGHTA and CDR2 FQGNSA. CDR3: CASSLWDRMTYEQYF. The CDR3 region has the DNA TGTGCCAGCAGCCTATGGGACAGGATGACCTACGAGCAGTACTTC. Combining the CDR3 with reference TRBV7-2 and TRBJ2-7 gives the whole variable domain GAGVSQSPSNKVTEKGKDVELRCDPISGHTALYWYRQSLGQGLEFLIYFQGNSAPDKSGLPSDRFSAERTGGSVSTLTIQRTQQEDSAVYLCASSLWDRMTYEQYFGPGTRLTVT.